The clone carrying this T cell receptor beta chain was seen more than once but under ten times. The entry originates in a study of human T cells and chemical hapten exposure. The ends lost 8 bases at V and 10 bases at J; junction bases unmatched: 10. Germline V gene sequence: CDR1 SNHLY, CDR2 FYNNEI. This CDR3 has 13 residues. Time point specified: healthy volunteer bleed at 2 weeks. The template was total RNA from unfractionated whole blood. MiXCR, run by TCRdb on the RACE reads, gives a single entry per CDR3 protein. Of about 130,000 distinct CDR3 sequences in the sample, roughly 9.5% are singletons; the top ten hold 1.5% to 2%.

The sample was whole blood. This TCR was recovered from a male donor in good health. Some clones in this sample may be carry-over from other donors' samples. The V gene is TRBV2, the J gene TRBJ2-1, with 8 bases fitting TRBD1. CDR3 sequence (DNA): TGTGCCAGCGCTTTGACAGGGGACAGCGAGCAGTTCTTC. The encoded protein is CASALTGDSEQFF.